One and the same sample provided the 7 T cell receptor beta chains below, sequenced in a study of shared clonotypes between healthy human individuals. Libraries were prepared by immunoSEQ multiplex PCR; TCRdb keeps only in-frame clonotypes and omits some of them. The sample contains roughly 650,000 clones, approximately 97% of which appear only once. Sequencing used naive CD4+ T cells sorted from blood. As for subset: CD45RA+ positively selected. These receptors were collected from a woman aged 30 to 39 in good health.

V usage is TRBV7-2 and J usage is TRBJ1-2, with D possibly being TRBD1 (5 bases). The germline V gene has CDR1 SGHTA and CDR2 FQGNSA. The CDR3 length is 15 residues. With 1 base removed from V and 5 bases from J, the gap between germline ends came to 14 bases. The CDR3 reads CASSLDHGTAYGYTF. CDR3 coding DNA: TGTGCCAGCAGCTTAGATCATGGGACTGCTTATGGCTACACCTTC. Full variable domain (rest looked up from reference TRBV7-2 and TRBJ1-2): GAGVSQSPSNKVTEKGKDVELRCDPISGHTALYWYRQSLGQGLEFLIYFQGNSAPDKSGLPSDRFSAERTGGSVSTLTIQRTQQEDSAVYLCASSLDHGTAYGYTFGSGTRLTVV.

J is TRBJ1-6 and V is TRBV28; the D is unclear. The V gene's germline CDR1 is MDHEN and CDR2 SYDVKM. V lost 3 bases to trimming and J lost 8 bases, with 14 bases between them. The CDR3 loop spans 15 amino acids. The CDR3 region has the DNA TGTGCCAGCAGTTTGATCCGAAAGAGTGATTCACCCCTCCACTTT. This encodes CASSLIRKSDSPLHF.

The DNA for the CDR3 is TGCGCCAGCAGCCAAGCCCCGGGCCGTGAAAAACTGTTTTTT. It is translated as CASSQAPGREKLFF. The chain uses TRBV4-1 and TRBJ1-4, with D uncertain. V lost 1 base and J lost 7, with 10 bases in between. Germline CDR1 is MGHRA and CDR2 is YSYEKL. The CDR3 has 14 amino acids.

This clone was counted a single time. The chain has TRBV5-1 and TRBJ1-1; D is perhaps TRBD1 (5 bases). This CDR3 comprises 16 residues. Trimming removed 2 bases from V and 7 bases from J, with 21 bases in between. Germline CDR1 is SGHRS and CDR2 is YFSETQ. Here the CDR3 DNA reads TGCGCCAGCAGCTTTTCGGGGCGGGTAACGAGACATGAAGCTTTCTTT. Translating gives CASSFSGRVTRHEAFF. Full variable domain (remainder filled in from reference TRBV5-1 and TRBJ1-1): KAGVTQTPRYLIKTRGQQVTLSCSPISGHRSVSWYQQTPGQGLQFLFEYFSETQRNKGNFPGRFSGRQFSNSRSEMNVSTLELGDSALYLCASSFSGRVTRHEAFFGQGTRLTVV.

V and J are TRBV6-5 and TRBJ2-7; D possibly matches TRBD1 or TRBD2 (5 bases each). Germline V gene sequence: CDR1 MNHEY, CDR2 SVGAGI. The V end was cut by 0 bases, the J end by 1 base, with 13 bases between. This CDR3 contains 16 residues. CDR3 coding DNA: TGTGCCAGCAGTTACTCGTCTGTGGGGGAATCCTACGAGCAGTACTTC. Translated: CASSYSSVGESYEQYF.

V and J are TRBV5-1 and TRBJ2-1; 9 bases fit TRBD2. The CDR3 has 16 amino acids. Losses at the gene ends were 0 bases for V and 4 bases for J; bases not matched to a gene: 5. Germline V gene lookup returns CDR1 SGHRS and CDR2 YFSETQ. The CDR3 DNA reads as TGCGCCAGCAGCTTGGTAGTGCTAGCGGGGTACAATGAGCAGTTCTTC. Residues: CASSLVVLAGYNEQFF.

J is TRBJ2-7 and V is TRBV28; D gene unclear. This CDR3 is built from 15 residues. The V gene's germline CDR1 is MDHEN and CDR2 SYDVKM. V lost 2 bases, J lost 1 base, and 12 bases lay in between. CDR3 sequence: CASSLPRQDSYEQYF. DNA for the CDR3: TGTGCCAGCAGTTTACCGCGCCAAGATTCCTACGAGCAGTACTTC.